Listed here are 25 T cell receptor beta chains from one sample, sequenced in a study of identical twins. TCRdb fed the 5' RACE reads into MiXCR, producing one record per CDR3 protein. The profile covers about 890,000 distinct CDR3 sequences, with around an eighth appearing a single time and under 2% taken by the ten largest. These data also featured in a second study, about yellow fever vaccine responses in identical twins.

Material: PBMCs. The receptors originated from a woman aged 18-29 years in good health.

The chain uses TRBV12-3 or TRBV12-4 and TRBJ1-6, with D perhaps matching TRBD1 (6 bases). With 8 bases removed from V and 7 bases from J, the gap between germline ends came to 15 bases. The CDR3 length is 14 residues. CDR3 in amino acids: CASAFGGGNSPLHF. CDR3 DNA: TGTGCCAGCGCTTTTGGGGGCGGAAATTCACCCCTCCACTTT.

This clonotype turned up a few times. V is TRBV5-1 and J is TRBJ2-1; D is uncertain. V shed 4 bases and J shed 0 bases, with 8 bases lying between them. Looked up from germline, CDR1 is SGHRS and CDR2 is YFSETQ. This CDR3 has 14 residues. In DNA form, the CDR3 reads TGCGCCAGCAGCATGGAGAGCTCCTACAATGAGCAGTTCTTC. Amino acids: CASSMESSYNEQFF.

This clonotype was observed a handful of times. The CDR3 nucleotides are TGTGCCAGCAGCCTGATGGGGGACATAAGCACCGGGGAGCTGTTTTTT. Encoded protein: CASSLMGDISTGELFF. This rearrangement joins TRBV11-2 to TRBJ2-2; a possible D gene is TRBD1 (6 bases). This CDR3 has 16 amino acids. Per the germline V gene, CDR1 is SGHAT and CDR2 is FQNNGV. The V and J ends lost 5 bases and 4 bases respectively, with 17 bases between them. Combining the CDR3 with reference TRBV11-2 and TRBJ2-2 gives the whole variable domain EAGVAQSPRYKIIEKRQSVAFWCNPISGHATLYWYQQILGQGPKLLIQFQNNGVVDDSQLPKDRFSAERLKGVDSTLKIQPAKLEDSAVYLCASSLMGDISTGELFFGEGSRLTVL.

This clonotype was detected a few times. This chain uses TRBV6-1 with TRBJ2-5, with 7 bases that match TRBD2. This CDR3 contains 16 residues. In germline, CDR1 is MNHNS, CDR2 SASEGT. J was trimmed by 2 bases and V by 0 bases; bases with no gene match: 6. The CDR3 region has the DNA TGTGCCAGCAGTGAAGCGCAAAGCGGGGCACAAGAGACCCAGTACTTC. It specifies CASSEAQSGAQETQYF.

This clonotype came up a few times. This chain links TRBV12-3 or TRBV12-4 with TRBJ2-3; D possibly corresponds to TRBD2 (6 bases). CDR3 size: 17 residues. Trimming left V 4 bases short and J 4 bases short, with 21 bases between. The CDR3 sequence is CASSSHPPTRTPDTQYF. For the CDR3, the DNA is TGTGCCAGCAGTTCACACCCCCCGACTAGAACCCCAGATACGCAGTATTTT.

This clonotype was seen ten or more times. This chain uses TRBV5-1 with TRBJ2-7, with 7 nucleotides matching TRBD2. Germline-derived CDR1 and CDR2 are SGHRS and YFSETQ. The CDR3 loop spans 17 amino acids. Germline trimming cut 5 bases from V and 0 bases from J; bases unmatched to any gene: 14. This CDR3 reads CASSREAGGISSYEQYF. CDR3 nucleotide sequence: TGCGCCAGCAGTCGGGAGGCAGGTGGGATTTCCTCCTACGAGCAGTACTTC.

The rearrangement links TRBV20-1 to TRBJ1-4; a possible D gene is TRBD1 (6 bases). CDR1 DFQATT and CDR2 SNEGSKA come from the germline V gene (reference sequence). Trimming took 2 bases from V and 7 from J, leaving 14 bases between them. The CDR3 is made up of 14 amino acids. In DNA, the CDR3 is TGCAGTGCTAGACCAGGGGTAGGGAGTGAAAAACTGTTTTTT. Translating gives CSARPGVGSEKLFF.

For this clonotype: At one end, the junction sequence differs from germline, possibly due to a read error. The CDR3: CASREAGTADNSPLHF. In DNA, the CDR3 is TGTGCCAGCAGGGAAGCCGGGACAGCAGATAATTCACCCCTCCACTTT. This chain uses TRBV2 with TRBJ1-6, with 7 bases fitting TRBD1. The CDR3 is 16 residues long. Germline V gene data show CDR1 as SNHLY and CDR2 as FYNNEI.

This clonotype was detected a few times. The J gene is TRBJ2-7, the V gene TRBV5-6; 12 bases map to TRBD2. The CDR3 totals 16 residues. The trim removed 4 bases at V and 2 bases at J, leaving 7 bases unmatched. Per germline, CDR1 SGHDT and CDR2 YYEEEE. The CDR3 protein is CASSARLAGAAYEQYF. The CDR3 bases are TGTGCCAGCAGCGCCAGACTAGCGGGAGCGGCCTACGAGCAGTACTTC.

This clonotype has a count of ten or more. This rearrangement joins TRBV6-1 to TRBJ2-7, with 13 positions matching TRBD2. This CDR3 is 16 amino acids long. Trimming took 8 bases from V and 3 from J; bases not matched to a gene: 10. Germline assignment: CDR1 MNHNS and CDR2 SASEGT. In nucleotides, the CDR3 is TGTGCCAGCGGGGGGACCGGACTAGCGGGAGTCTACGAGCAGTACTTC. This sequence encodes CASGGTGLAGVYEQYF.

This clonotype was observed a few times. The chain carries TRBV29-1 and TRBJ2-7; a weak D match, TRBD1 (5 bases). CDR3 length equals 11 residues. Trimming pared 7 bases from V and 5 bases from J, leaving 12 bases between. Looked up from germline, CDR1 is SQVTM and CDR2 is ANQGSEA. CDR3 amino acids: CSGLQGDEQYF. The CDR3 DNA follows: TGCAGCGGTCTTCAGGGTGACGAGCAGTACTTC.

This clonotype has a count of ten or more. For the CDR3, the DNA is TGTGCCAGCAGCCAAGGGGACTACCAAAATTCACCCCTCCACTTT. It yields the protein CASSQGDYQNSPLHF. The chain carries TRBV4-2 and TRBJ1-6, with D perhaps TRBD1 (5 bases). The CDR3 sequence is 15 residues long. CDR1 LGHNA and CDR2 YNFKEQ come from the germline V gene. Trimming removed 1 base at V and 7 bases at J, with 11 bases between.

The chain recombines TRBV29-1 with TRBJ2-2; 8 nucleotides agree with TRBD1. Germline CDR1 SQVTM, CDR2 ANQGSEA. The CDR3 has 12 residues. Trimming took 6 bases from V and 6 from J; bases not matched to a gene: 3. CDR3 DNA sequence: TGCAGCGTCTGGACAGGGTCCGGGGAGCTGTTTTTT. The encoded protein is CSVWTGSGELFF.

This chain uses TRBV12-3 or TRBV12-4 with TRBJ2-6; TRBD1 aligns across 9 bases. The CDR3 contains 17 residues. V shed 8 bases, J shed 0 bases, and the junction held 8 bases outside the gene matches. DNA for the CDR3: TGTGCCAGCCGACGGACAGGGGTCCTCTCTGGGGCCAACGTCCTGACTTTC. As protein: CASRRTGVLSGANVLTF.

The chain has TRBV19 and TRBJ2-2, with D maybe TRBD1 (6 bases). The CDR3 length is 14 residues. CDR1 and CDR2 from the germline V gene are LNHDA and SQIVND (reference sequence). The V end lost 7 bases, the J end lost 1 base, and 10 bases lay between the germline ends. The CDR3: CASTPDRNTGELFF. In DNA form, the CDR3 reads TGTGCCAGTACCCCGGACAGGAACACCGGGGAGCTGTTTTTT.

This clonotype has ten or more counts. The rearrangement uses TRBV12-3 or TRBV12-4 and TRBJ2-7; D not resolved. Deletions cut 7 bases from V and 4 bases from J, with 17 bases between. The CDR3 covers 14 residues. The DNA of the CDR3 is TGTGCCAGCACCCTAACGGTCACGCTTTACGAGCAGTACTTC. Translating gives CASTLTVTLYEQYF.

The chain has TRBV11-2 and TRBJ2-1; 7 bases agree with TRBD1. The CDR3 sequence is 16 residues long. Germline loops: CDR1 SGHAT, CDR2 FQNNGV. V was clipped by 4 bases and J by 0 bases; unmatched bases: 6. Written as DNA, the CDR3 is TGTGCCAGCAGCTCGTCCCGGGACAGCTCCTACAATGAGCAGTTCTTC. This sequence encodes CASSSSRDSSYNEQFF.

The J gene is TRBJ2-5, the V gene TRBV7-8, with D hard to call. The CDR3 is 15 amino acids. Trimming removed 0 bases from V and 5 bases from J, with 13 bases in between. Germline V gene data show CDR1 as SGHVS and CDR2 as FQNEAQ. The CDR3 here is CASSLAPPRRETQYF. In DNA form, the CDR3 reads TGTGCCAGCAGCTTAGCGCCCCCCCGGCGGGAGACCCAGTACTTC.

This chain joins TRBV7-3 and TRBJ2-6; D call uncertain. Germline V gene sequence: CDR1 SGHTA, CDR2 FQGTGA. CDR3 length equals 18 residues. V lost 2 bases to trimming and J lost 2 bases, with 16 bases between them. The CDR3 coding sequence is TGTGCCAGCAGCTTATCTTCCCGTGGTGGTCCTGGGGCCAACGTCCTGACTTTC. Translating gives CASSLSSRGGPGANVLTF.

This clonotype was picked up a small number of times. The chain has TRBV6-2 or TRBV6-3 and TRBJ1-5, with D perhaps TRBD1 (6 bases). The CDR3 runs 15 residues. V was shortened by 5 bases and J by 3 bases, with 14 bases between the two germline ends. The germline gives CDR1 MNHEY, CDR2 SVGEGT. CDR3 region: CASSDGQGNNQPQHF. CDR3 DNA: TGTGCCAGCAGTGACGGGCAGGGGAACAATCAGCCCCAGCATTTT.

This sequence joins TRBV5-6 and TRBJ2-7; the match to TRBD2 covers 7 bases. Trimming at V came to 4 bases and at J to 2 bases, leaving 9 bases not matched to a gene. The CDR3 totals 15 residues. From germline, CDR1 is SGHDT and CDR2 YYEEEE. The DNA of the CDR3 is TGTGCCAGCAGCCCCGTGGCTAGCGGCACCTACGAGCAGTACTTC. It yields the protein CASSPVASGTYEQYF.

This clonotype was counted only a few times. This sequence joins TRBV6-1 and TRBJ2-3; maybe TRBD2 (6 bases). The ends were cut back, 2 bases at V and 10 bases at J, with 13 bases in the middle. There are 13 residues in the CDR3. The germline gives CDR1 MNHNS, CDR2 SASEGT. This chain's CDR3 is CASSENPWDSQYF. Here the CDR3 DNA reads TGTGCCAGCAGTGAAAACCCTTGGGACTCGCAGTATTTT.

The chain is built from TRBV7-2 and TRBJ2-1; tentatively, D is TRBD2 (6 bases). Germline loops: CDR1 SGHTA, CDR2 FQGNSA. V was cut by 0 bases and J by 10 bases, with 25 bases left in between. The CDR3 sequence is 18 residues long. CDR3: CASSLAKGTAFRGGEQFF. The DNA for the CDR3 is TGTGCCAGCAGCTTAGCGAAAGGGACCGCATTTCGTGGGGGGGAGCAGTTCTTC.

The chain employs TRBV3-1 and TRBJ1-1; D is unclear. This CDR3 contains 13 residues. The V gene lost 8 bases and the J gene lost 4 bases, with 14 bases spanning the gap. Germline V gene lookup returns CDR1 LGHDT and CDR2 YNNKEL (reference sequence). The CDR3 protein is CASGNRDFTEAFF. The CDR3 region has the DNA TGTGCCAGCGGAAATAGGGATTTCACTGAAGCTTTCTTT.

Note on this clonotype: The limits of the CDR3 on the DNA are not certain, so only TCRdb's listed CDR3 is given. The chain combines TRBV24-1 with TRBJ2-1; TRBD1 is taken as the D call from the table, unchecked against the DNA. The CDR3 spans 14 residues, counting both ends. CDR1 and CDR2 (germline): KGHDR, SFDVKD. CDR3 loop: CATSVPGGYNEQFF.